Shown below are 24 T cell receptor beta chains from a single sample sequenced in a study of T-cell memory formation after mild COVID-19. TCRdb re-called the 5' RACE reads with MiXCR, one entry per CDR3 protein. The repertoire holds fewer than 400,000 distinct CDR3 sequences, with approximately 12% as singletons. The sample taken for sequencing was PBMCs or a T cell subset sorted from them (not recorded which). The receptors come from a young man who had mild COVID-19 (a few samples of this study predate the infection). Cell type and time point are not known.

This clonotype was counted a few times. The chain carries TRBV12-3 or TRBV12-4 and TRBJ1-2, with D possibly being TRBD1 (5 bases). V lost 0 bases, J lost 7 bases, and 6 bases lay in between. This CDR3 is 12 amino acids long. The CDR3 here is CASSLAGVGYTF. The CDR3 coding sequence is TGTGCCAGCAGTTTAGCGGGGGTTGGCTACACCTTC.

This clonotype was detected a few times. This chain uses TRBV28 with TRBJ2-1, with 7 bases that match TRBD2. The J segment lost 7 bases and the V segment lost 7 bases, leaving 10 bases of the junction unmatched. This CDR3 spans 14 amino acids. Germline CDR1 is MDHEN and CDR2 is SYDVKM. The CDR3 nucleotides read TGTGCCAGCAATAAGGAGGGAGGGTCGAATGAGCAGTTCTTC. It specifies CASNKEGGSNEQFF.

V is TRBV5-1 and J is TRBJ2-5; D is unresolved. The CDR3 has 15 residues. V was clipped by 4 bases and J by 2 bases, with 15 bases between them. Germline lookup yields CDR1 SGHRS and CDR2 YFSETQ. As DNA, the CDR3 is TGCGCCAGCAGCGCGTTGCATTCGGAACAAGAGACCCAGTACTTC. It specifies CASSALHSEQETQYF.

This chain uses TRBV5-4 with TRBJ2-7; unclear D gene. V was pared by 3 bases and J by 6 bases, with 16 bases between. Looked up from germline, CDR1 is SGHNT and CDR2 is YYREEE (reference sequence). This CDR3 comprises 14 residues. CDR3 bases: TGTGCCAGCAGCTCCCGAGGAGCAGGCGGCGAGCAGTACTTC. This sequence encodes CASSSRGAGGEQYF.

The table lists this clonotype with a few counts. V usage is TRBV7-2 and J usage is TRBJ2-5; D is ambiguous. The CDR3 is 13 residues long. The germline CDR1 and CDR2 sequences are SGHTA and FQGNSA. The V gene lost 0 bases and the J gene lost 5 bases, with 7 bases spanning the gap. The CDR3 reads CASSLARSETQYF. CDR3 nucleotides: TGTGCCAGCAGCTTAGCCAGGTCGGAGACCCAGTACTTC.

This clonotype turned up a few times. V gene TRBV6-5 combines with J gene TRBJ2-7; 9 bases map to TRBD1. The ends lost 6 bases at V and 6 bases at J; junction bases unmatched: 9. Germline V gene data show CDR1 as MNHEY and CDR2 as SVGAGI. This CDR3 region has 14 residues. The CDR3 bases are TGTGCCAGCAGAAGGACAGGGGCGATTTTCGAGCAGTACGTC. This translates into CASRRTGAIFEQYV.

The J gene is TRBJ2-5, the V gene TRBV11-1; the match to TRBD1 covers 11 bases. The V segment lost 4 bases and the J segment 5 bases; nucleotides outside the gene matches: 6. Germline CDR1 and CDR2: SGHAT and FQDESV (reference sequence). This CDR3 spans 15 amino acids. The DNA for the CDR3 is TGTGCCAGCAGCTACGGGACAGGGGGAGTGGAGACCCAGTACTTC. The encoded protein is CASSYGTGGVETQYF. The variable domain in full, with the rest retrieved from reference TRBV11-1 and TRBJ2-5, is EAEVAQSPRYKITEKSQAVAFWCDPISGHATLYWYRQILGQGPELLVQFQDESVVDDSQLPKDRFSAERLKGVDSTLKIQPAELGDSAMYLCASSYGTGGVETQYFGPGTRLLVL.

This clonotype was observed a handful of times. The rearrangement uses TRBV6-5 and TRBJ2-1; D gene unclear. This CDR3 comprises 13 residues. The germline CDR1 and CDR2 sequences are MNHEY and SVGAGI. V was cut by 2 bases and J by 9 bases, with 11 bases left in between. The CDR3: CASSYGQAGEQFF. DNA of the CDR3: TGTGCCAGCAGTTACGGCCAAGCCGGTGAGCAGTTCTTC.

The CDR3, as DNA: TGCGCCAGCAGGCGGGACGGCATCACCGGGGAGCTGTTTTTT. This gives the protein CASRRDGITGELFF. The genes are TRBV5-1 and TRBJ2-2, with D possibly TRBD2 on 6 matching bases. This CDR3 has 14 residues. Trimming stripped 5 bases from V and 4 bases from J, with 12 bases between. CDR1 SGHRS and CDR2 YFSETQ come from the germline V gene.

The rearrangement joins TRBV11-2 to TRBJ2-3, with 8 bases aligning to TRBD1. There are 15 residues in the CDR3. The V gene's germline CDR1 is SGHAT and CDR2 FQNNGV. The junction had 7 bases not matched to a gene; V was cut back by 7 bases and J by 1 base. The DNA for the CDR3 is TGTGCCAGCAACGCGACAGGGGCTGGCACAGATACGCAGTATTTT. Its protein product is CASNATGAGTDTQYF.

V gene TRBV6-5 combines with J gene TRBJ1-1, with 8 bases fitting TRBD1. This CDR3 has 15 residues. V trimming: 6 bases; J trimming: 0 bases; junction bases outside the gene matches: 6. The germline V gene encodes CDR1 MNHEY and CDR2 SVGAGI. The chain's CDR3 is CASRILTGVNTEAFF. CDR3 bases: TGTGCCAGCAGAATTCTGACAGGGGTGAACACTGAAGCTTTCTTT.

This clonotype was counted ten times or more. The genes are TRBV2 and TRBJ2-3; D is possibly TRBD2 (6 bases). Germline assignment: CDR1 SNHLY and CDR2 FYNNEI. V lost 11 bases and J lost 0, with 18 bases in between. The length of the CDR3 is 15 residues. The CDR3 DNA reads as TGTGCCGGGACCCCCCCGGGGACTAGCACAGATACGCAGTATTTT. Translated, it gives CAGTPPGTSTDTQYF.

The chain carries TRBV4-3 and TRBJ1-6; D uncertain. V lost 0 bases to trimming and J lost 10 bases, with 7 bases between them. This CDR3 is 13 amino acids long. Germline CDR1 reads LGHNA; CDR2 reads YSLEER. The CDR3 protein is CASSQDIDSPLHF. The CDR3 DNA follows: TGCGCCAGCAGCCAAGACATAGACTCACCCCTCCACTTT.

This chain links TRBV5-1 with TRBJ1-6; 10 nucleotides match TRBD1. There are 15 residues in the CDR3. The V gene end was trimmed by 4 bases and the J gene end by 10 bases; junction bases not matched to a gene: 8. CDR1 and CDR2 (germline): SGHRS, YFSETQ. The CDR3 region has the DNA TGCGCCAGCAGCCCGAAGGGGACAGGGGCCTCACCCCTCCACTTT. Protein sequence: CASSPKGTGASPLHF.

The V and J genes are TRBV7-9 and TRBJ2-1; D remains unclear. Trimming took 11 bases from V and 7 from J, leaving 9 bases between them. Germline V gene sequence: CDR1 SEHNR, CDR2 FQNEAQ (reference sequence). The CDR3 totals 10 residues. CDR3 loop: CAGDHNEQFF. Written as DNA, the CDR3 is TGTGCCGGGGATCATAATGAGCAGTTCTTC.

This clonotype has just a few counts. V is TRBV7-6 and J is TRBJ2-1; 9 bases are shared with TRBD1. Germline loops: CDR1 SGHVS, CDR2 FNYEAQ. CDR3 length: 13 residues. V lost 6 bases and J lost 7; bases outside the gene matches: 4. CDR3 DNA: TGTGCCAGCAGACTAGGGACAGGGAATGAGCAGTTCTTC. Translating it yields CASRLGTGNEQFF.

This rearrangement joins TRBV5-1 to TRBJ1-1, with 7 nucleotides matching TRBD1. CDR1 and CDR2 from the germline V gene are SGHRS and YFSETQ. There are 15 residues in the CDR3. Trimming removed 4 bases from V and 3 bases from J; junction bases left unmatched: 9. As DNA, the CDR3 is TGCGCCAGCAGCCCCCGGGACAGTCCCGACACTGAAGCTTTCTTT. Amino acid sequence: CASSPRDSPDTEAFF. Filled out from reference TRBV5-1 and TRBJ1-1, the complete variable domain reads KAGVTQTPRYLIKTRGQQVTLSCSPISGHRSVSWYQQTPGQGLQFLFEYFSETQRNKGNFPGRFSGRQFSNSRSEMNVSTLELGDSALYLCASSPRDSPDTEAFFGQGTRLTVV.

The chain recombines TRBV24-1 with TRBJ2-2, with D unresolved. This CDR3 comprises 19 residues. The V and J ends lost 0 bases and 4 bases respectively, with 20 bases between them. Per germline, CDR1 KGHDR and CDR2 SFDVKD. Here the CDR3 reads CATSDLIRILRQITGELFF. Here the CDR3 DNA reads TGTGCCACCAGTGATTTGATCCGGATACTCCGACAAATCACCGGGGAGCTGTTTTTT.

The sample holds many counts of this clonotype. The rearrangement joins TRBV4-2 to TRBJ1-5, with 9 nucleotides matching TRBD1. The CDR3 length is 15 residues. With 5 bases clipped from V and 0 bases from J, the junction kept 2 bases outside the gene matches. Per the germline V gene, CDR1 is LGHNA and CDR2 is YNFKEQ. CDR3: CASSSQGASNQPQHF. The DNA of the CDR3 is TGTGCCAGCAGCTCACAGGGGGCTAGCAATCAGCCCCAGCATTTT.

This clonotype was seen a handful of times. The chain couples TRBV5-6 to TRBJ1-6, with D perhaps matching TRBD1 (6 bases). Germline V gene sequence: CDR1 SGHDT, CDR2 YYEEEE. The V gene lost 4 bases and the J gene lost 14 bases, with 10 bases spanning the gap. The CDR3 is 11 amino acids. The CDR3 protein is CASSQGPSLHF. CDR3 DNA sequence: TGTGCCAGCAGCCAGGGGCCGTCCCTCCACTTT.

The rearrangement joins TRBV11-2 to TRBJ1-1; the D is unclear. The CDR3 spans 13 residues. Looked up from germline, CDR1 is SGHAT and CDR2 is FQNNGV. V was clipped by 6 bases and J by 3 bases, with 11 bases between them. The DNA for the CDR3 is TGTGCCAGCAGACGAGGGATTTACACTGAAGCTTTCTTT. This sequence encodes CASRRGIYTEAFF. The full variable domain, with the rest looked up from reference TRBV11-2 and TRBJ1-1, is EAGVAQSPRYKIIEKRQSVAFWCNPISGHATLYWYQQILGQGPKLLIQFQNNGVVDDSQLPKDRFSAERLKGVDSTLKIQPAKLEDSAVYLCASRRGIYTEAFFGQGTRLTVV.

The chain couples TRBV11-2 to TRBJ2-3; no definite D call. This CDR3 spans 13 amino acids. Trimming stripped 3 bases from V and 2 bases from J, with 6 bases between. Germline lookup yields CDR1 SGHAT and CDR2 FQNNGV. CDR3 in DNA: TGTGCCAGCAGCTTTCAGGTCACAGATACGCAGTATTTT. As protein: CASSFQVTDTQYF.

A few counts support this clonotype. The CDR3 DNA is TGTGCCAGCAACCAGGGGGACAGGGAAAATGAAAAACTGTTTTTT. Translating it yields CASNQGDRENEKLFF. The V and J genes are TRBV7-9 and TRBJ1-4; 9 bases align to TRBD1. The CDR3 consists of 15 residues. Unmatched junction bases numbered 8, after V lost 7 bases and J lost 5 bases. CDR1 and CDR2 from the germline V gene are SEHNR and FQNEAQ (reference sequence).

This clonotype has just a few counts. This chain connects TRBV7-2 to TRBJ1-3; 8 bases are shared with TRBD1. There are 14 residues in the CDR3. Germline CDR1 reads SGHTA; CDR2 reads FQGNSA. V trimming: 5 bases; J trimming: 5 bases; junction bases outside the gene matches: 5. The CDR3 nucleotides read TGTGCCAGCAGCCTCGGGGACAGGAGAAACACCATATATTTT. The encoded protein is CASSLGDRRNTIYF.